The sequence of this TCR beta chain was determined in a study of T cell repertoires in cytomegalovirus infection. About the research overall: In public TCR beta signatures, there were indications of both CMV infection and matching HLA type.

From the reads, TCRdb called clonotypes with MiXCR, one entry per CDR3 protein. Of about 480,000 distinct CDR3 sequences in the sample, roughly 34% were seen once. General observations from the study: Carriers of CMV and the relevant HLA type were discriminated by public TCR beta frequency. Dominant in the ex vivo response were TCR beta clonotypes restricted by HLA-C and specific for CMV.

This clonotype occurred a few times. The antigen remains undetermined. The sequencing here drew on cultured PBMCs, taken from culture after CMV antigen stimulation. This sequence was found in a human donor in good health (CMV status not recorded). Some clones in this sample may be carry-over from other donors' samples.

The CDR3 DNA sequence: TGTGCCAGCAGTTTAACAAACAGAGGAGGCTACACCTTC. This sequence encodes CASSLTNRGGYTF. J is TRBJ1-2 and V is TRBV28; D call uncertain. Per germline, CDR1 MDHEN and CDR2 SYDVKM. V lost 2 bases, J lost 8 bases, and 12 bases lay in between. This CDR3 has 13 residues.